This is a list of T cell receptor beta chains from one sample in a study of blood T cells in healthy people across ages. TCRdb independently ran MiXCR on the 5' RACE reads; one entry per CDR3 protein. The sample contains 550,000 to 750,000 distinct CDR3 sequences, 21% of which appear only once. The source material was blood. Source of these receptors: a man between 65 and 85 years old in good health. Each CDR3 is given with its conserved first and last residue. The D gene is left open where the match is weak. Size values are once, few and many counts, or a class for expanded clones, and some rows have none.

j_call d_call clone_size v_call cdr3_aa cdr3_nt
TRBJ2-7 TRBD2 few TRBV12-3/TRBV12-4 CASSFLTSGYEQYF TGTGCCAGCAGTTTTCTGACTAGCGGATACGAGCAGTACTTC
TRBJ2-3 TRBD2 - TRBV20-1 CSARGRGSPSGSTDTQYF TGCAGTGCTAGAGGTCGAGGTTCTCCTAGCGGGAGCACAGATACGCAGTATTTT
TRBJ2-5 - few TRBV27 CASSLRRTARQETQYF TGTGCCAGCAGTTTACGGAGGACAGCGAGGCAAGAGACCCAGTACTTC
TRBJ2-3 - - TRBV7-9 CASSPISGAGNWSDTQYF TGTGCCAGCAGCCCCATCAGCGGAGCCGGCAATTGGTCAGATACGCAGTATTTT
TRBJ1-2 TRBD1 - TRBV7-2 CASSSPGQYGYTF TGTGCCAGCAGTTCCCCGGGACAGTATGGCTACACCTTC
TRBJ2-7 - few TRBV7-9 CASSPGRDGEQYF TGTGCCAGCAGCCCCGGACGGGACGGAGAGCAGTACTTC
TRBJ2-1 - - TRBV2 CATRTDANEQFF TGTGCCACTAGGACAGACGCCAATGAGCAGTTCTTC
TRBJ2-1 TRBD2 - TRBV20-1 CSAAGVVYNEQFF TGCAGTGCTGCGGGAGTTGTCTACAATGAGCAGTTCTTC
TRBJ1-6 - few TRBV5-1 CASSDAGPNSPLHF TGCGCCAGCAGCGACGCGGGACCCAATTCACCCCTCCACTTT
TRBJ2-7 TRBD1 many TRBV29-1 CSVGQGDYEQYF TGCAGCGTGGGACAGGGGGACTACGAGCAGTACTTC
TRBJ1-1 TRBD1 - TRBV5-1 CASSLETGRTFF TGCGCCAGCAGCTTGGAGACAGGGAGAACTTTCTTT
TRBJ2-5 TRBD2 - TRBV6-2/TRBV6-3 CASSYGLAAQETQYF TGTGCCAGCAGTTACGGACTAGCGGCCCAAGAGACCCAGTACTTC
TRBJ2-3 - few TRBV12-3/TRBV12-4 CASTAWEADTQYF TGTGCCAGCACCGCTTGGGAAGCAGATACGCAGTATTTT
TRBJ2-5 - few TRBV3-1 CASSQLTRQETQYF TGTGCCAGCAGCCAATTAACTAGACAAGAGACCCAGTACTTC
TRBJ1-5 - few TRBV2 CASSGQGSQPQHF TGTGCCAGCAGCGGCCAGGGAAGTCAGCCCCAGCATTTT
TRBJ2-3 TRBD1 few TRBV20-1 CSARDGTGGTDTQYF TGCAGTGCTAGAGACGGGACAGGGGGAACAGATACGCAGTATTTT
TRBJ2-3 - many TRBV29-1 CSVYRAAGTDTQYF TGCAGCGTCTACAGGGCTGCGGGCACAGATACGCAGTATTTT
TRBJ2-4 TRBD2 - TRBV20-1 CSAEGGSGRGDGIQYF TGCAGTGCTGAAGGGGGTAGCGGGAGGGGTGATGGCATTCAGTACTTC
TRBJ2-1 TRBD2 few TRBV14 CASSQRSGLAGYEQFF TGTGCCAGCAGCCAACGGTCTGGCCTAGCGGGCTATGAGCAGTTCTTC
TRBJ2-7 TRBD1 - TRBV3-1 CASSYPDRGHEQYF TGTGCCAGCAGCTACCCCGACAGGGGCCACGAGCAGTACTTC
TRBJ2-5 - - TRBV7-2 CASSLGVSETQYF TGTGCCAGCAGCTTAGGGGTCTCTGAGACCCAGTACTTC
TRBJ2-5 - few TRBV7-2 CASSRRQTTLQETQYF TGTGCCAGCAGCCGCCGACAGACCACCTTACAAGAGACCCAGTACTTC
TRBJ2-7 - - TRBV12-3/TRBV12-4 CASTSGFYEQYF TGTGCCAGCACATCAGGATTCTACGAGCAGTACTTC
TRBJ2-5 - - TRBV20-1 CSARYRESYEQHF TGCAGTGCTAGATACAGGGAGTCCTACGAGCAGCACTTC
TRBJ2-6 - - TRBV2 CASRQDTHSGANALTF TGTGCCAGCAGACAGGACACCCACTCTGGGGCCAACGCCCTGACTTTC
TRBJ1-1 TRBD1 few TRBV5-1 CASSQQGGNTEAFF TGCGCCAGCAGTCAGCAGGGGGGGAACACTGAAGCTTTCTTT
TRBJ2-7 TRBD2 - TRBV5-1 CASSLVSSGRGTYEQYF TGCGCCAGCAGCTTGGTTTCGAGCGGGAGAGGGACCTACGAGCAGTACTTC
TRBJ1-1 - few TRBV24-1 CATSTGPPNTEAFF TGTGCCACCAGCACAGGACCCCCGAACACTGAAGCTTTCTTT
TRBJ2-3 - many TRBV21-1 CASSQTGGVLAGADTQYF TGTGCCAGCAGCCAGACAGGGGGGGTCTTAGCGGGAGCAGATACGCAGTATTTT
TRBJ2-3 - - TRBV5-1 CASSRMGQGTDTQYF TGCGCCAGCAGCCGAATGGGGCAGGGCACAGATACGCAGTATTTT
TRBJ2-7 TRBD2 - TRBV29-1 CSVILFGRLDEQYF TGCAGCGTGATTCTTTTCGGGAGGCTCGACGAGCAGTACTTC
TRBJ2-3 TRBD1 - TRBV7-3 CASSLSGGAGGLRSTDTQYF TGTGCCAGCAGCTTATCAGGGGGCGCAGGCGGACTTCGTAGCACAGATACGCAGTATTTT
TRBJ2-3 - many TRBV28 CASTTNGRKFTDTQYF TGTGCCAGCACCACCAATGGGCGCAAGTTCACAGATACGCAGTATTTT
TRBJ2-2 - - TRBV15 CATSRYRGQNTGELFF TGTGCCACCAGCAGATACCGGGGCCAGAACACCGGGGAGCTGTTTTTT
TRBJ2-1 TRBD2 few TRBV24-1 CATSDSWTSGGEQFF TGTGCCACCAGTGATTCTTGGACTAGCGGGGGTGAGCAGTTCTTC
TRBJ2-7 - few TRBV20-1 CSARAPTGLYEQYF TGCAGTGCTAGGGCACCTACAGGGCTCTACGAGCAGTACTTC
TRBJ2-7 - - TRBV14 CASSQGTYYEQYF TGTGCCAGCAGCCAAGGTACCTACTACGAGCAGTACTTC
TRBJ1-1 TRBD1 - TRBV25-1 CASSEYMDRSEAFF TGTGCCAGCAGTGAATATATGGACAGGTCTGAAGCTTTCTTT
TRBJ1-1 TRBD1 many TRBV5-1 CASSWDRNTEAFF TGCGCCAGCAGCTGGGACAGGAACACTGAAGCTTTCTTT
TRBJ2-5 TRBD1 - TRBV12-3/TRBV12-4 CASRPSTGVGETQYF TGTGCCAGCAGACCATCGACAGGGGTCGGTGAGACCCAGTACTTC
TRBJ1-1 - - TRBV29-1 CSAGRGIDTEAFF TGCAGCGCCGGCCGGGGGATCGACACTGAAGCTTTCTTT
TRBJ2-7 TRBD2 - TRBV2 CATLGTSGRDYGQYF TGTGCCACCCTAGGGACTAGCGGGAGGGACTACGGGCAGTACTTC
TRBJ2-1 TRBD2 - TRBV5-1 CATTKGTSGHYNEQFF TGCGCCACTACGAAAGGGACTAGCGGGCACTACAATGAGCAGTTCTTC
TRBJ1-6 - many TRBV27 CASSLSRGNSPLHF TGTGCCAGCAGTTTATCCCGGGGCAATTCACCCCTCCACTTT
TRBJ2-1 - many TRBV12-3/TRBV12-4 CASSRDNYNEQFF TGTGCCAGCAGTCGGGACAACTACAATGAGCAGTTCTTC
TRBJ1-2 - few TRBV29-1 CSVEKGPGYGYTF TGCAGCGTTGAAAAGGGACCAGGTTATGGCTACACCTTC